This T cell receptor (beta chain) came from a study of control samples from healthy donors and cancer patients. This CDR3 region has 16 residues. V shed 4 bases, J shed 8 bases, and the junction held 12 bases outside the gene matches. CDR1 and CDR2 (germline): SGDLS, YYNGEE. Repertoires were generated with immunoSEQ multiplex PCR, while TCRdb's copy carries only in-frame clones and drops some. This table holds 100,000 to 150,000 clones, approximately 92% found once. The source is a man aged 35 to 55 in good health. Sequencing was performed on blood. This chain joins TRBV9 and TRBJ2-1; 10 bases agree with TRBD1. The CDR3 nucleotides read TGTGCCAGCAGCCCCTCGGGACAGGGGCTGTACGATGAGCAGTTCTTC. Translation gives CASSPSGQGLYDEQFF.